One sample yielded the 24 T cell receptor beta chains listed below, sequenced in a study of blood T cell repertoires in COVID-19. Repertoires were generated with immunoSEQ multiplex PCR, while TCRdb's copy carries only in-frame clones and drops some. The table has tens of thousands of clones, 88% seen once; the top ten hold approximately 8.7%. The sequenced material came from peripheral blood. These receptors originate from a woman in her 70s with acute or convalescent COVID-19.

CDR3 protein: CASSGRRAGANVLTF. For the CDR3, the DNA is TGTGCCAGCAGCGGACGCAGGGCTGGGGCCAACGTCCTGACTTTC. This chain links TRBV9 with TRBJ2-6; maybe TRBD1 (5 bases). Per the germline V gene, CDR1 is SGDLS and CDR2 is YYNGEE. Trimming pared 3 bases from V and 2 bases from J, leaving 9 bases between. This CDR3 contains 15 residues.

The chain links TRBV4-1 to TRBJ2-7, with D possibly being TRBD2 (5 bases). This CDR3 is 15 amino acids long. V lost 0 bases and J lost 2, with 11 bases in between. Germline values: CDR1 MGHRA, CDR2 YSYEKL. CDR3 nucleotide sequence: TGCGCCAGCAGCCAAGAAGATAGCGAGGCCTACGAGCAGTACTTC. Translation: CASSQEDSEAYEQYF.

This clone was detected once. The chain carries TRBV28 and TRBJ2-1, with D possibly being TRBD2 (6 bases). The CDR3 contains 16 residues. CDR1 MDHEN and CDR2 SYDVKM come from the germline V gene. V was trimmed by 7 bases and J by 4 bases, leaving 20 bases between them. This chain's CDR3 is CASTYRGDSSYNEQFF. DNA of the CDR3: TGTGCCAGCACCTACCGTGGGGACTCGTCGTACAATGAGCAGTTCTTC.

The V call is TRBV29-1, the J call TRBJ2-1; weak D call: TRBD1 (6 bases). Between the trimmed V and J ends, which lost 4 bases and 4 bases, there was a span of 8 bases. The CDR3 totals 12 residues. Germline V gene sequence: CDR1 SQVTM, CDR2 ANQGSEA. In DNA, the CDR3 is TGCAGCGTTGCCGGGACATACAATGAGCAGTTCTTC. Translating gives CSVAGTYNEQFF.

The chain has TRBV6-5 and TRBJ1-5, with a weak D call TRBD1 (5 bases). This CDR3 contains 15 residues. CDR1 is MNHEY and CDR2 is SVGAGI in the germline V gene. The V and J ends lost 6 bases and 0 bases respectively, with 12 bases between them. The CDR3 nucleotides are TGTGCCAGCAGACGGGCAGGGAATAGCAATCAGCCCCAGCATTTT. Its protein product is CASRRAGNSNQPQHF.

The CDR3 region is CASSAPTVIGELFF. CDR3 DNA sequence: TGTGCCAGCAGCGCCCCGACAGTCATCGGGGAGCTGTTTTTT. This chain links TRBV7-6 with TRBJ2-2; D possibly corresponds to TRBD1 (5 bases). The CDR3 covers 14 residues. V shed 5 bases and J shed 7 bases, with 14 bases lying between them. Germline loops: CDR1 SGHVS, CDR2 FNYEAQ.

The chain combines TRBV21-1 with TRBJ1-2; whether TRBD1, the table's D call, matches the DNA was not checked. TRBV21-1 constitutes a pseudogene. The CDR3 totals 16 residues. In nucleotides, the CDR3 is TGTGCCAGCAGCAAAATTGGGACAGCGGCGGTATATGGCTACACCTTC. This translates into CASSKIGTAAVYGYTF.

This clone was found a few times. V usage is TRBV5-1 and J usage is TRBJ1-1, with D unclear. The CDR3 is 14 residues long. The germline CDR1 and CDR2 sequences are SGHRS and YFSETQ. V gave up 0 bases and J gave up 0 bases, with 6 bases separating them. This CDR3 is CASSLGAMNTEAFF. CDR3 in DNA: TGCGCCAGCAGCTTGGGGGCGATGAACACTGAAGCTTTCTTT.

The V call is TRBV7-8, the J call TRBJ1-5; 7 nucleotides match TRBD1. V shed 1 base and J 5 bases; nucleotides not matched to a gene: 5. Germline loops: CDR1 SGHVS, CDR2 FQNEAQ. This CDR3 is 15 amino acids long. The CDR3 DNA reads as TGTGCCAGCAGCTTAGGGGACAGCGAGTATCAGCCCCAGCATTTT. It yields the protein CASSLGDSEYQPQHF. Full variable domain (missing parts from reference TRBV7-8 and TRBJ1-5): GAGVSQSPRYKVAKRGQDVALRCDPISGHVSLFWYQQALGQGPEFLTYFQNEAQLDKSGLPSDRFFAERPEGSVSTLKIQRTQQEDSAVYLCASSLGDSEYQPQHFGDGTRLSIL.

The chain employs TRBV7-2 and TRBJ1-1; maybe TRBD1 (6 bases). The CDR3 has 13 amino acids. Per the germline V gene, CDR1 is SGHTA and CDR2 is FQGNSA. Trimming shortened V by 4 bases and J by 3 bases, and 9 bases separated the two germline ends. The CDR3 nucleotides are TGTGCCAGCAGCTCCAACAGGGACACTGAAGCTTTCTTT. Translation gives CASSSNRDTEAFF.

This clone was recorded only once. The V call is TRBV29-1, the J call TRBJ2-3; 10 positions match TRBD2. V lost 4 bases and J lost 6; bases outside the gene matches: 7. CDR1 and CDR2 from the germline V gene are SQVTM and ANQGSEA. The CDR3 has 14 residues. In DNA, the CDR3 is TGCAGCGTTGGAGCGGGGGGGTATTCGGATACGCAGTATTTT. Translation gives CSVGAGGYSDTQYF.

The chain employs TRBV7-8 and TRBJ2-2; D possibly corresponds to TRBD2 (5 bases). The ends were cut back, 4 bases at V and 1 base at J, with 10 bases in the middle. This CDR3 has 15 residues. Germline V CDR1 and CDR2: SGHVS, FQNEAQ. The CDR3 region is CASSSFGGNTGELFF. The CDR3 DNA follows: TGTGCCAGCAGCTCCTTCGGAGGGAACACCGGGGAGCTGTTTTTT.

The chain links TRBV4-2 to TRBJ1-1; TRBD1 aligns across 9 bases. V was pared by 0 bases and J by 6 bases, with 5 bases of the junction left unmatched. CDR3 size: 15 residues. Per germline, CDR1 LGHNA and CDR2 YNFKEQ. CDR3 DNA: TGTGCCAGCAGCCAAGATCCACAGGGGGCCTCTGAAGCTTTCTTT. Protein: CASSQDPQGASEAFF.

J is TRBJ2-1 and V is TRBV7-3, with TRBD2 matching over 8 bases. Trimming took 5 bases from V and 3 from J; bases not matched to a gene: 6. The CDR3 has 15 residues. Germline values: CDR1 SGHTA, CDR2 FQGTGA. This CDR3 is CASSPAGTSYNEQFF. DNA for the CDR3: TGTGCCAGCAGCCCCGCCGGGACTAGCTACAATGAGCAGTTCTTC.

This chain uses TRBV7-9 with TRBJ1-5; a possible D gene is TRBD1 (6 bases). This CDR3 comprises 15 residues. V gave up 5 bases and J gave up 0 bases, with 11 bases separating them. CDR1 SEHNR and CDR2 FQNEAQ come from the germline V gene (reference sequence). The chain's CDR3 is CASSATGNSNQPQHF. CDR3 sequence (DNA): TGTGCCAGCAGCGCGACAGGTAATAGCAATCAGCCCCAGCATTTT.

The chain joins TRBV20-1 to TRBJ2-5; TRBD2 agrees at 7 bases. The CDR3 totals 16 residues. The J segment lost 2 bases and the V segment lost 3 bases, leaving 12 bases of the junction unmatched. Germline-derived CDR1 and CDR2 are DFQATT and SNEGSKA (reference sequence). The CDR3 region is CSASRGQSGAQETQYF. The CDR3 DNA is TGCAGTGCTAGTCGGGGTCAAAGCGGGGCACAAGAGACCCAGTACTTC.

This clone was seen a handful of times. The chain couples TRBV10-3 to TRBJ1-2; 8 bases agree with TRBD1. The germline gives CDR1 ENHRY, CDR2 SYGVKD. V trimming: 3 bases; J trimming: 1 base; junction bases outside the gene matches: 7. There are 16 residues in the CDR3. The CDR3 bases are TGTGCCATCAGTGACCAAACAGGGGGGGGTAACTATGGCTACACCTTC. This encodes CAISDQTGGGNYGYTF.

The gene calls are TRBV10-3 and TRBJ1-2; TRBD1 might be the D (5 bases). V was pared by 7 bases and J by 4 bases, with 13 bases between. Per the germline V gene, CDR1 is ENHRY and CDR2 is SYGVKD. CDR3 length equals 13 residues. The CDR3 reads CAITLTEAYGYTF. The DNA for the CDR3 is TGTGCCATCACCTTGACAGAAGCCTATGGCTACACCTTC.

The V gene is TRBV29-1, the J gene TRBJ2-1; the match to TRBD2 covers 10 bases. Germline V gene data show CDR1 as SQVTM and CDR2 as ANQGSEA. The CDR3 extends over 15 amino acids. V trimming: 0 bases; J trimming: 7 bases; junction bases outside the gene matches: 6. This CDR3 is CSVEEPGLASNEQFF. The CDR3 nucleotides read TGCAGCGTTGAAGAGCCGGGACTAGCGAGTAATGAGCAGTTCTTC.

This CDR3 reads CASSQGGLAGSYEQYF. The CDR3 DNA follows: TGCGCCAGCAGCCAAGGGGGACTAGCTGGCTCCTACGAGCAGTACTTC. V and J are TRBV5-1 and TRBJ2-7; 9 positions agree with TRBD2. The germline V gene encodes CDR1 SGHRS and CDR2 YFSETQ. V gave up 4 bases and J gave up 0 bases; unmatched junction bases: 8. The CDR3 loop spans 16 amino acids.

This sequence joins TRBV3-1 (or the pseudogene TRBV3-2) and TRBJ2-1, with TRBD2 matching over 14 bases. This CDR3 has 21 amino acids. Germline CDR1 LGHDT, CDR2 YNNKEL (reference sequence). With 0 bases clipped from V and 6 bases from J, the junction kept 16 bases outside the gene matches. The CDR3 bases are TGTGCCAGCAGCCAAGATCTCATAACTATTAGGACTAGCGGGAGGTCCAATGAGCAGTTCTTC. It encodes CASSQDLITIRTSGRSNEQFF.

This clone appeared a single time. The gene calls are TRBV9 and TRBJ2-1; 9 bases map to TRBD2. The CDR3 spans 15 residues. The ends lost 0 bases at V and 4 bases at J; junction bases unmatched: 2. Germline-derived CDR1 and CDR2 are SGDLS and YYNGEE. CDR3 sequence reads: CASSVGGGGYNEQFF. Here the CDR3 DNA reads TGTGCCAGCAGCGTAGGCGGGGGGGGATACAATGAGCAGTTCTTC.

V gene TRBV5-4 combines with J gene TRBJ2-1; D unresolved. Per germline, CDR1 SGHNT and CDR2 YYREEE (reference sequence). The CDR3 covers 13 residues. The V end was cut by 0 bases, the J end by 10 bases, with 11 bases between. The CDR3, as DNA: TGTGCCAGCAGCTTGGGGTTTTCCTACGAGCAGTTCTTC. Its translation is CASSLGFSYEQFF.

The chain is built from TRBV5-1 and TRBJ2-2; no reliable D call. Germline loops: CDR1 SGHRS, CDR2 YFSETQ. Trimming shortened V by 4 bases and J by 1 base, and 5 bases separated the two germline ends. The CDR3 is 13 residues long. CDR3: CASSPGNTGELFF. The CDR3 DNA sequence: TGCGCCAGCAGCCCCGGGAACACCGGGGAGCTGTTTTTT.